This T cell receptor beta chain derives from a study of shared clonotypes between healthy human individuals. Across the study: Donor composition was a couple of women and three men, aged 18 to 49.

Germline values: CDR1 SGHVS, CDR2 FNYEAQ. V shed 3 bases and J 8 bases; nucleotides not matched to a gene: 3. The CDR3 totals 13 residues. Data came from immunoSEQ multiplex PCR; TCRdb stores just in-frame clones and leaves some out. Found here are roughly 2.2 million clones, around 90% of them singletons; the top ten hold approximately 0.39%. This clone was detected only a few times. Its antigen is unidentified. General study results and limits: Some clonotypes were shared by all four sorted-subset donors, while others were not shared. The non-shared ones had lower generation probabilities than the shared ones.

This TCR derives from a man between 18 and 29 years old in good health. Some clones in this sample may be carry-over from other donors' samples. Sample: naive CD4+ T cells from PBMCs. Noted subset: CD45RA+ positively selected. This rearrangement joins TRBV7-6 to TRBJ1-3; 8 bases agree with TRBD1. The CDR3: CASSFGQGDTIYF. The CDR3 coding sequence is TGTGCCAGCAGCTTCGGACAGGGTGACACCATATATTTT.